This is a list of T cell receptor beta chains from one sample in a study of T cells in localized non-small cell lung cancer. Libraries were prepared by immunoSEQ multiplex PCR; TCRdb keeps only in-frame clonotypes and omits some of them. The repertoire includes 30,000 to 35,000 clones, around 92% of them detected once, and 2.1% sits in the top ten. The material was peripheral blood, obtained before any cancer treatment. These receptors all stem from a female donor aged 60 or older with stage I lung adenocarcinoma. CDR3s include the opening cysteine and the closing phenylalanine or tryptophan. Each record gives: D gene, CDR3 length, J gene, clone size, V gene, CDR3 DNA, CDR3 protein. D genes are given only for firm matches. Part of the rows lack a size; the others show once, few, many or a class for expanded clones.

. 15 TRBJ1-6 once TRBV7-2 TGTGCCAGCAGCGCGGTCGGGCCGAATAATTCACCCCTCCACTTT CASSAVGPNNSPLHF
TRBD1 15 TRBJ1-1 . TRBV10-2 TGCGCCAGCAGTGAGAGGACAGGGGGACAAACTGAAGCTTTCTTT CASSERTGGQTEAFF
TRBD1 13 TRBJ2-3 . TRBV5-1 TGCGCCAGCAGCACAGGGGGCACGGGTACGCAGTATTTT CASSTGGTGTQYF
TRBD1 14 TRBJ1-6 few TRBV18 TGTGCCAGCTCCCTAGGGACAGGGGATTCACCCCTCCACTTT CASSLGTGDSPLHF
. 12 TRBJ1-1 . TRBV7-2 TGTGCCAGCAGCTTATCGGAAACTGAAGCTTTCTTT CASSLSETEAFF
. 14 TRBJ1-1 . TRBV19 TGTGCCAGTAGTAACCAGGGCTACAACACTGAAGCTTTCTTT CASSNQGYNTEAFF
. 13 TRBJ1-1 once TRBV4-1 TGCGCCAGCAGCCAAGTCGCCCGGCGGGGAGCTTTCTTT CASSQVARRGAFF
. 15 TRBJ2-3 . TRBV7-3 TGTGCCAGCAGCTTATTGGGGGGAGAGACAGATACGCAGTATTTT CASSLLGGETDTQYF
TRBD1 13 TRBJ1-2 once TRBV18 TGTGCCAGCTCGCGTCAGGGGGATCATGGCTACACCTTC CASSRQGDHGYTF
. 14 TRBJ1-1 few TRBV6-6 TGTGCCAGCAGAACGGGGGGGTTTCGGGCTGAAGCTTTCTTT CASRTGGFRAEAFF
. 13 TRBJ1-2 . TRBV6-1 TGTGCCAGCAGTCTCGGACAGTACTATGGCTACACCTTC CASSLGQYYGYTF
. 14 TRBJ1-1 . TRBV9 TGTGCCAGCAGCGTGGGCAGCATGAACACTGAAGCTTTCTTT CASSVGSMNTEAFF
. 12 TRBJ1-1 few TRBV18 TGTGCCAGCTCACCAACACAGCCTGAAGCTTTCTTT CASSPTQPEAFF
. 17 TRBJ2-6 . TRBV6-1 TGTGCCAGCAGTGATATGCGTCGGGGCTCTGGGGCCAACGTCCTGACTTTC CASSDMRRGSGANVLTF
TRBD1 15 TRBJ1-2 . TRBV5-1 TGCGCCAGCAGCTCAGGGGACAGGGCTTCCTATGGCTACACCTTC CASSSGDRASYGYTF
. 15 TRBJ1-4 . TRBV2 TGTGCCAGCAGCAACCGGGGGCCAACTAATGAAAAACTGTTTTTT CASSNRGPTNEKLFF